This T cell receptor beta chain was profiled in a study of T cell responses to AZD1222 COVID-19 vaccine (dated by TCRdb to the early 2020s). Describing the broader study: AZD1222 recipients given second doses at about 4 weeks or at about 12 weeks were pooled, since spike-specific TCR depth and breadth were not found to differ between the two schedules. TCR sequencing was performed for fewer than 250 trial participants, of whom about 200 were given two doses of AZD1222 and around 25 were given two doses of MenACWY control vaccine. Trial participants were enrolled by age into subgroups of 18-55, 56-69 and 70-plus years, and about 150, 27 and 61 TCR-sequenced participants, respectively, were included in these subgroups.

The CDR3 regions of human TCRbeta chains were subjected to immunosequencing. On the authors' methods: TCRs in the repertoires were matched against a reference library of SARS-CoV-2-specific TCRs that had been generated with the MIRA antigen-specificity platform. Breadth was defined as the fraction of unique TCRs that were SARS-CoV-2-associated, and depth was defined as the fraction of total T cells that were SARS-CoV-2-associated. Using the MIRA data, every spike-specific TCR was mapped to the spike region that the TCR reacted to and assigned to either a CD4 or a CD8 class. Log10-transformed breadth and depth values were compared by one-way ANOVA with Sidak's multiple comparisons tests. Here the immuneACCESS table is served through TCRdb, limited to in-frame sequences with V and J called. Missing clones are a known gap in these copies; in checked studies unresolved V genes cover under half, and the rest lacks a known reason. For V, J and clone size, that table is used; D and trimming come from the DNA. Here the sample has 95,000 to 130,000 clones; more than 85% occur a single time. The ten top clones hold about 3% of the sample.

The sample's time point label is to be understood as: baseline before first vaccination. Vaccinee samples came from UK trials COV001 and COV002, including a single-blind randomized controlled phase 2/3 trial of AZD1222 (ChAdOx1 nCoV-19) in healthy adults. For TCRbeta chain sequencing, PBMC samples from trial participants were taken at day 0 and at day 28 after the second dose. The cysteine opens and the phenylalanine closes a CDR3 of 15 amino acids. The read is trimmed to its CDR3 DNA, 45 bases read in frame from base 1. After removal of 3 bases from V and 6 bases from J, the junction retains 1 base not matched to a gene. As encoded in the germline V gene (reference sequence), CDR1 is LGHDT while CDR2 is YNNKEL. Beyond this particular receptor, the publication reports: Participants were mostly white British, with more females than males. The authors suggested clonal diversity may have been underestimated. Conclusions about previously exposed vaccinees were limited because only six AZD1222 recipients were SARS-CoV-2 seropositive at baseline. CD4 TCRs associated with the vaccine covered the entire spike protein, and the dominant responses were in regions 160-218 and 743-854. The 56-69-year group was small, and its depth increase did not reach significance, likely because of low power. After two AZD1222 doses, both the breadth and the depth of spike-specific TCRs were significantly higher than at day 0 and than in MenACWY recipients. Epitopes outside the regions mutated in the B.1.351 and B.1.1.7 variants were reportedly recognized by nearly half of the unique spike-specific TCRs. Because no day 14 peak-response samples were available, the repertoires could be characterized only after the peak T cell response.

Worth noting for this clone: This receptor's antigen is unknown. One base away there is no much larger clone; base qualities are not given. Distinct nucleotide sequences in the sample also encode this CDR3.

Recombination connected TRBV3-1 (or the pseudogene TRBV3-2) to TRBJ2-1, with 14 junctional bases fitting TRBD2. The sample here was peripheral blood, taken on day 0 of AZD1222 vaccination. The sequence came from an adult in good health. The CDR3 region has the sequence CASSQGTSGSNEQFF. At the DNA level, the sequence is TGTGCCAGCAGCCAGGGGACTAGCGGGAGCAATGAGCAGTTCTTC.